This TCR beta chain was sequenced during a study of blood T cells in healthy people across ages. Primed by a sample-barcoded 5' primer and a J-beta primer mix, a second PCR proceeded for 7 to 11 cycles. One entry per CDR3 protein results from TCRdb running MiXCR on the 5' RACE reads. The table shows more than 600,000 distinct CDR3 sequences, with around a quarter occurring only once. CDR1 and CDR2 from the germline V gene are SGHNT and YENEEA. Deletions cut 4 bases from V and 0 bases from J, with 15 bases between. The CDR3 spans 16 residues. The sample was also linked to a second study, of T cells of mothers and their children. Per that paper: Per child, roughly 3 million TCR beta CDR3 reads were obtained, against over 9.5 million per mother.

The sequenced sample was blood. The sequence derives from a boy under 18 in good health. V gene TRBV11-3 combines with J gene TRBJ2-5; possible D gene TRBD2, 6 bases. Here the CDR3 reads CASSSYGTQYQETQYF. The CDR3 nucleotides read TGTGCCAGCAGCTCCTACGGGACTCAATACCAAGAGACCCAGTACTTC.